This T cell receptor (beta chain) was retrieved from a study of CD8+CD57+ T cells in acquired aplastic anemia. About the study: Sorting CD4+ and CD8+ cells gave DNA averaging about 2.9 ug. General observations from the study: There were 25 to 35 CD8+ CDR3 sequences that occurred in both patients and controls. The study found no significant CD8+ Simpson's diversity difference between patients and controls.

For sequencing, patients were chosen who had shown expansion of CD8+CD57+ cells by flow cytometry. All participating patients were living with severe acquired aplastic anemia. About this clonotype itself: Antigen specificity is unknown.

According to the study, genomic DNA was the template for TCR beta VDJ and CDR3 profiling. In TCRdb, the reads were re-called with MiXCR into one record per CDR3 protein. The sample has under 250,000 distinct CDR3 sequences, 55% to 65% seen once. In germline, CDR1 is MNHEY, CDR2 SVGAGI. This CDR3 contains 17 residues. Trimming removed 2 bases from V and 0 bases from J; junction bases left unmatched: 7. The rearrangement links TRBV6-5 to TRBJ1-5; 7 bases align to TRBD1. The receptor was isolated from a human donor with aplastic anemia. The sample comprised sorted CD4+, CD8+, or CD8+CD57+ T cells (not recorded which) from PBMCs. CDR3 region: CASSYGTARYSNQPQHF. CDR3 nucleotide sequence: TGTGCCAGCAGTTACGGGACAGCGAGATATAGCAATCAGCCCCAGCATTTT.